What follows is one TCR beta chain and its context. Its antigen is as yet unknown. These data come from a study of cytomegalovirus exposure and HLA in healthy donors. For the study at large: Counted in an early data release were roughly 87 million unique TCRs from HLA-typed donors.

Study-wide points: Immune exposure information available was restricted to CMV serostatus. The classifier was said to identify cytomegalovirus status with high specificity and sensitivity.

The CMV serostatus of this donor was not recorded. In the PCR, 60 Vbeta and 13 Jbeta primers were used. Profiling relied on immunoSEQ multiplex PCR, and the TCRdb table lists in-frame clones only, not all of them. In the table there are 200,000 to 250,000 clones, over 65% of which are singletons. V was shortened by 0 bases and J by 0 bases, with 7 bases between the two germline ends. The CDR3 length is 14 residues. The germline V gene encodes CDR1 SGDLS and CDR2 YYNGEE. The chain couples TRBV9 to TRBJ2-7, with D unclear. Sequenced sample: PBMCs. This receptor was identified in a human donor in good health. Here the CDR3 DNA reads TGTGCCAGCAGCGTAGACCCGAGCTCCTACGAGCAGTACTTC. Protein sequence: CASSVDPSSYEQYF.